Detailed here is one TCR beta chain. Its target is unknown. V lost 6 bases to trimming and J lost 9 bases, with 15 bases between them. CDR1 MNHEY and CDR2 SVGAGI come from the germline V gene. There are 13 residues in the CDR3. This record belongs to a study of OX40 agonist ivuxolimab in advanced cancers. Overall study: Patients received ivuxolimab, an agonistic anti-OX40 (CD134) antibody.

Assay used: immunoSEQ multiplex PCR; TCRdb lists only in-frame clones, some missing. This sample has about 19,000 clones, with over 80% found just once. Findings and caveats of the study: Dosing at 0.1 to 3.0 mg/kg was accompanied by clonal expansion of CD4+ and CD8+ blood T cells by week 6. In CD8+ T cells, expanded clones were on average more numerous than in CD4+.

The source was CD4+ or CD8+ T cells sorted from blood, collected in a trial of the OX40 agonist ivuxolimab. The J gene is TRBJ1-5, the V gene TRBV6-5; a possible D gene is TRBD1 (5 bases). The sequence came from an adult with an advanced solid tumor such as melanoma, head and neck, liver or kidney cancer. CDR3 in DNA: TGTGCCAGCAGGGAGGGGTTGAGGGGGCCCCAGCATTTT. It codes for CASREGLRGPQHF.